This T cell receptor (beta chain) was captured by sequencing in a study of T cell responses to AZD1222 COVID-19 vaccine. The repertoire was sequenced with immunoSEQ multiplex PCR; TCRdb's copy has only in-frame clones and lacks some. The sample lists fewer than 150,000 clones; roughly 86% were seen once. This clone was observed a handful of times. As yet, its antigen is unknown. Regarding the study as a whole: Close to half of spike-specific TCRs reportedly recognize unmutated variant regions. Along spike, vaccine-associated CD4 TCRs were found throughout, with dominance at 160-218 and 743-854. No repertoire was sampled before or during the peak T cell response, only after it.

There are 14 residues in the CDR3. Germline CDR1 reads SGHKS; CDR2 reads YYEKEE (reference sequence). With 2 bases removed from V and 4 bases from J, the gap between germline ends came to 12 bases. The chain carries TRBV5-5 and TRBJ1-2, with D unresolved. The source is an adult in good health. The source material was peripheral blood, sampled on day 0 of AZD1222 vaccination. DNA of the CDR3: TGTGCCAGCAGCTTCGGGAGTATGGGCTATGGCTACACCTTC. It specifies CASSFGSMGYGYTF.